This T cell receptor beta chain was observed in a study of CD8 T cells in ankylosing spondylitis. For this clonotype: As yet, its antigen is unknown.

The length of the CDR3 is 13 residues. Germline V gene sequence: CDR1 SGDLS, CDR2 YYNGEE. V was cut by 0 bases and J by 6 bases, with 9 bases left in between. Study-level findings and limits: Apparently characteristic of ankylosing spondylitis blood was a TCR beta motif (under ten highly homologous variants). Clones tied to disease were said to be significantly enriched in matched ankylosing spondylitis synovial fluid.

MiXCR was run by TCRdb on the 5' RACE reads, yielding one entry per CDR3 protein. The sample has 200,000 to 250,000 distinct CDR3 sequences, about 10% seen once; the top ten hold approximately 20%. The chain joins TRBV9 to TRBJ1-1, with D uncertain. The sample consisted of blood, either unsorted or a sorted T cell fraction (not recorded which). The source is a male donor with ankylosing spondylitis or in good health (not recorded which). The DNA of the CDR3 is TGTGCCAGCAGCGTAGGTCCCAGAGCTGAAGCTTTCTTT. Protein sequence: CASSVGPRAEAFF.